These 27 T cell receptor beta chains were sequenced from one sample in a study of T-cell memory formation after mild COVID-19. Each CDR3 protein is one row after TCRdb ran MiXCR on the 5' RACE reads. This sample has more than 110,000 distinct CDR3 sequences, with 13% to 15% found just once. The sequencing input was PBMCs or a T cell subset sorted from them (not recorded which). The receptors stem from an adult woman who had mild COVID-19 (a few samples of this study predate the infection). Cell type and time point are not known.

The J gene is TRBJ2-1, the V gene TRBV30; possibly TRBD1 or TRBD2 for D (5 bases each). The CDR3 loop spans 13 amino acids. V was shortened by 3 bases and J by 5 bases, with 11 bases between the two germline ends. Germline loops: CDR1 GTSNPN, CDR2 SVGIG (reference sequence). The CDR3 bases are TGTGCCTGGAGGGGACGAGGACACAATGAGCAGTTCTTC. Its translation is CAWRGRGHNEQFF.

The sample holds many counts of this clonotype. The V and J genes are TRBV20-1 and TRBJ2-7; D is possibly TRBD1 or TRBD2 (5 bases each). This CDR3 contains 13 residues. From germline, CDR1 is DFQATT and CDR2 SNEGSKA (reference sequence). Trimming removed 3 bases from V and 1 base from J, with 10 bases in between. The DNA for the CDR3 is TGCAGTGCTAGGGGGGACGGGTCCTACGAGCAGTACTTC. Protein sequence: CSARGDGSYEQYF.

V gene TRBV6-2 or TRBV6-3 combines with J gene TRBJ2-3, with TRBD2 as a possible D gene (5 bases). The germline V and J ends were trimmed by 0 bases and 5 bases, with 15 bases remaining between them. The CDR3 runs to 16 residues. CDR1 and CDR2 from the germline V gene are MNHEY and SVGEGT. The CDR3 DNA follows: TGTGCCAGCAGTTACTCGGTAGCGAACTACCTAGATACGCAGTATTTT. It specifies CASSYSVANYLDTQYF.

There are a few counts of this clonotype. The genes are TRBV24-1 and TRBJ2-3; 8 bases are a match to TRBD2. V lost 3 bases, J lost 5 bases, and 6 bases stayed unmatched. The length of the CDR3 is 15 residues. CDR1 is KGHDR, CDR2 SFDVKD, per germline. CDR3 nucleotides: TGTGCCACCAGTGATAAGCGGGGGTGGGAAGATACGCAGTATTTT. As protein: CATSDKRGWEDTQYF.

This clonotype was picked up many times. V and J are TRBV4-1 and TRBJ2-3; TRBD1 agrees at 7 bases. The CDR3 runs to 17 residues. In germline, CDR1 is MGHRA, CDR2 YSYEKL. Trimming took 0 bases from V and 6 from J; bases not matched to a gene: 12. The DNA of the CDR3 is TGCGCCAGCAGCCAAGATCCGCCCCAAGAGGGGGCGGATACGCAGTATTTT. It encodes CASSQDPPQEGADTQYF.

CDR3 nucleotide sequence: TGTGCCAGCAGCCAAGCAGTCGGGACTAGCTTCCCAGATACGCAGTATTTT. This gives the protein CASSQAVGTSFPDTQYF. J is TRBJ2-3 and V is TRBV4-2; 9 bases match TRBD2. The V gene end was trimmed by 1 base and the J gene end by 4 bases; junction bases not matched to a gene: 9. Germline CDR1 and CDR2: LGHNA and YNFKEQ. The CDR3 runs 17 residues.

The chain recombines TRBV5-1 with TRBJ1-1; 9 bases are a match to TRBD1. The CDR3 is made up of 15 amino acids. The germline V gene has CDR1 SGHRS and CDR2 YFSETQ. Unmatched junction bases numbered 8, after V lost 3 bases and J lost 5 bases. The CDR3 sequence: CASSSGTGQATEAFF. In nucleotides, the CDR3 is TGCGCCAGCAGCTCCGGGACAGGGCAGGCGACTGAAGCTTTCTTT.

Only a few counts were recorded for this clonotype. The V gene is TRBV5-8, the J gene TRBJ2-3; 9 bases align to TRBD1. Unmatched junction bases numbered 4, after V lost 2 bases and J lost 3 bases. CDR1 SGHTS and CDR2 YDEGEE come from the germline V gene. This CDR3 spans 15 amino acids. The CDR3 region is CASSFSTGGTDTQYF. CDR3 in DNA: TGTGCCAGCAGCTTCTCGACAGGGGGTACAGATACGCAGTATTTT. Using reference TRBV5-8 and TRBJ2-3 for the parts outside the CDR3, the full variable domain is EAGVTQSPTHLIKTRGQQATLRCSPISGHTSVYWYQQALGLGLQFLLWYDEGEERNRGNFPPRFSGRQFPNYSSELNVNALELEDSALYLCASSFSTGGTDTQYFGPGTRLTVL.

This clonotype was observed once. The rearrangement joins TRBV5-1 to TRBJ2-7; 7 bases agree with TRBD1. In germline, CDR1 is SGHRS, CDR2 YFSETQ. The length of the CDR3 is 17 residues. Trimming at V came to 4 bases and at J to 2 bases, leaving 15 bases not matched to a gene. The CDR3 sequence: CASSPEGSGTATYEQYF. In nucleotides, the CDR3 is TGCGCCAGCAGCCCCGAGGGGAGTGGGACAGCAACCTACGAGCAGTACTTC.

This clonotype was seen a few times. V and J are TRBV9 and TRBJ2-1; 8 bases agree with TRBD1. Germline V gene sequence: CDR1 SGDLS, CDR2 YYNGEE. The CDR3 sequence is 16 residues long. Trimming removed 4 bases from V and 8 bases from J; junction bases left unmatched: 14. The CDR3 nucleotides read TGTGCCAGCAGCATCCCCGGGACAGGATCACGGGATGAGCAGTTCTTC. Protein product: CASSIPGTGSRDEQFF. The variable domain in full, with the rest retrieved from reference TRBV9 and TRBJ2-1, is DSGVTQTPKHLITATGQRVTLRCSPRSGDLSVYWYQQSLDQGLQFLIQYYNGEERAKGNILERFSAQQFPDLHSELNLSSLELGDSALYFCASSIPGTGSRDEQFFGPGTRLTVL.

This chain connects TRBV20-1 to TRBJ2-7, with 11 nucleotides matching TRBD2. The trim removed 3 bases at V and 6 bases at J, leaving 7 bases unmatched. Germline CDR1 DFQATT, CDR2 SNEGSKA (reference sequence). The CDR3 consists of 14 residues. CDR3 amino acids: CSASSGRVEIEQYF. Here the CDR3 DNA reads TGCAGTGCTAGTAGCGGGAGGGTTGAGATCGAGCAGTACTTC.

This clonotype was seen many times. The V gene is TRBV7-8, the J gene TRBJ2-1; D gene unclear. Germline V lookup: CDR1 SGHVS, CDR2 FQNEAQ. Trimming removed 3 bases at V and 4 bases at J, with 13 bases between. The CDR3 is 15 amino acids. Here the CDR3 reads CASSFLLVAYNEQFF. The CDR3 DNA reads TGTGCCAGCAGCTTCCTTCTTGTCGCATACAATGAGCAGTTCTTC.

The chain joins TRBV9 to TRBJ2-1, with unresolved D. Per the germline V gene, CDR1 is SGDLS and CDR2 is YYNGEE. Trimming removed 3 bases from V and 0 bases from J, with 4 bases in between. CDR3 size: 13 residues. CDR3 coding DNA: TGTGCCAGCAGCGCAAGCTCCTACAATGAGCAGTTCTTC. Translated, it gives CASSASSYNEQFF.

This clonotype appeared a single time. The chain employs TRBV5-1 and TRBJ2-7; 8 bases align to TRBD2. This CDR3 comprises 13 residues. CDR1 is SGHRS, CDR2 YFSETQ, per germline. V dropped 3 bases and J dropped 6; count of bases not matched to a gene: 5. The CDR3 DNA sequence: TGCGCCAGCAGCTCGGGTACTAGCGGCGAGCAGTACTTC. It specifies CASSSGTSGEQYF.

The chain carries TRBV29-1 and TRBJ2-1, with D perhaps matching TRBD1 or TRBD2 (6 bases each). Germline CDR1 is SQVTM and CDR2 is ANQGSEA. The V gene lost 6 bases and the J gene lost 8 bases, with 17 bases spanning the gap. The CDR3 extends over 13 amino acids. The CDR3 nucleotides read TGCAGCGTCTTAAGGGGGGTATTGGATGAGCAGTTCTTC. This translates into CSVLRGVLDEQFF.

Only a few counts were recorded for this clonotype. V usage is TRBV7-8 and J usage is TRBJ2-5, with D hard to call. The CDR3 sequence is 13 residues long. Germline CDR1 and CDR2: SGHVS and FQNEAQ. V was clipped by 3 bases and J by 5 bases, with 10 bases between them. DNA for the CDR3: TGTGCCAGCAGCTTCTGGGTAGGGGAGACCCAGTACTTC. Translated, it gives CASSFWVGETQYF.

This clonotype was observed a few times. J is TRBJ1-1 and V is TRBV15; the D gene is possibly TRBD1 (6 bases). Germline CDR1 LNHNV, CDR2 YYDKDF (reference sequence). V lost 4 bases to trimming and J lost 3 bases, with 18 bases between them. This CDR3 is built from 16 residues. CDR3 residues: CATSMDSAIGDTEAFF. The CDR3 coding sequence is TGTGCCACCAGCATGGACAGCGCTATTGGGGACACTGAAGCTTTCTTT.

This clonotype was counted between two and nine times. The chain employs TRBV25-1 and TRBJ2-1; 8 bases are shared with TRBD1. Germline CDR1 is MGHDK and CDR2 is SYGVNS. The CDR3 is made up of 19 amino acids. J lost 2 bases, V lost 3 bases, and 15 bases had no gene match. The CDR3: CASSDTPVPPGGAYNEQFF. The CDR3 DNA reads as TGTGCCAGCAGTGATACCCCCGTCCCCCCAGGGGGCGCCTACAATGAGCAGTTCTTC.

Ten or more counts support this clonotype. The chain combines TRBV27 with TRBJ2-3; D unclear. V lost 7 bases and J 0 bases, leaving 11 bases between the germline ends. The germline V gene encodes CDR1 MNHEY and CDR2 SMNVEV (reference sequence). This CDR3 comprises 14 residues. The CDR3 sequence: CASTPVGSTDTQYF. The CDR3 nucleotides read TGTGCCAGCACCCCAGTAGGGAGCACAGATACGCAGTATTTT.

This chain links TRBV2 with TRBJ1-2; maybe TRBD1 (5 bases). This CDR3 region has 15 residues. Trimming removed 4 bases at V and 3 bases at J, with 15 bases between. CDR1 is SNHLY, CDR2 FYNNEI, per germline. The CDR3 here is CASSAGTAVDYGYTF. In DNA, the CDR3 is TGTGCCAGCAGTGCCGGGACGGCTGTCGACTATGGCTACACCTTC.

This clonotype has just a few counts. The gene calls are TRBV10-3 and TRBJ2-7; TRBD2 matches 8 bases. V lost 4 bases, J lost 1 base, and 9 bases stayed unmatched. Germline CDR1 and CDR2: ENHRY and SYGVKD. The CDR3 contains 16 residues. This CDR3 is CAISAGAGGDSYEQYF. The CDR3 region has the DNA TGTGCCATCAGTGCTGGGGCGGGAGGTGATTCCTACGAGCAGTACTTC.

In nucleotides, the CDR3 is TGTGCCAGCAGCTTAGGTTACGGTACCGGGGAGCTGTTTTTT. Its translation is CASSLGYGTGELFF. V is TRBV11-2 and J is TRBJ2-2; the D is unclear. The germline V gene has CDR1 SGHAT and CDR2 FQNNGV. V was trimmed by 1 base and J by 5 bases, leaving 8 bases between them. The CDR3 spans 14 residues.

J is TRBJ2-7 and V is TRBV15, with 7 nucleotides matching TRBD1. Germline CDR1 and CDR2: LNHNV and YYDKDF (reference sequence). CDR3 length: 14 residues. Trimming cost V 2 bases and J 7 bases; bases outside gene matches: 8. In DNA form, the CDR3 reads TGTGCCACCAGCAGACAGGGGGAGATGAGAGAGCAGTACTTC. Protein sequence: CATSRQGEMREQYF.

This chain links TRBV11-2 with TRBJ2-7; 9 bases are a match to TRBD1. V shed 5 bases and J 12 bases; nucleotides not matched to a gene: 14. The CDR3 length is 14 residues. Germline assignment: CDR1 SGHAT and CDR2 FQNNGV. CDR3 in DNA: TGTGCCAGCAGCCCACCGGGACAGGGATTTCTGCGGTACTTC. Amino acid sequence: CASSPPGQGFLRYF.

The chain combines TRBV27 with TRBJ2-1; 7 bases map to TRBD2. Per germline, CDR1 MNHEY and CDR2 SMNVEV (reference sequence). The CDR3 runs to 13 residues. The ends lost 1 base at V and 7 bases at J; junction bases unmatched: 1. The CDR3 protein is CASSLWRGNEQFF. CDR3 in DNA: TGTGCCAGCAGTTTATGGCGGGGGAATGAGCAGTTCTTC.

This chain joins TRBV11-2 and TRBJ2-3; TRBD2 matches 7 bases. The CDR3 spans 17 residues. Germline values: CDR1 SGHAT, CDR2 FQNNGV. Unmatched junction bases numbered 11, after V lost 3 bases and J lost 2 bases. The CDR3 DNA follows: TGTGCCAGCAGCTTTTTGGCACACGGGGGGTTCACAGATACGCAGTATTTT. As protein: CASSFLAHGGFTDTQYF.

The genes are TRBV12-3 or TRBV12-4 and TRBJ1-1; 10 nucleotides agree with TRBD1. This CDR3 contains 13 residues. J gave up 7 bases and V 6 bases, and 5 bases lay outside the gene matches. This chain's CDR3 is CASRGTGEYEAFF. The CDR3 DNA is TGTGCCAGCAGAGGGACAGGGGAGTATGAAGCTTTCTTT.